The rows below give T cell receptor beta chains drawn from one sample of a study of blood T cells in healthy people across ages. TCRdb re-called the 5' RACE reads with MiXCR, one entry per CDR3 protein. The sample shows 1.6 million or so distinct CDR3 sequences, roughly 30% of them seen only once. The sample comprised blood. The receptors derive from a woman in her 30s in good health. CDR3s include the opening cysteine and the closing phenylalanine or tryptophan.

j_gene,v_gene,CDR3aa
TRBJ2-7,TRBV20-1,CSAVGTSGTPSYEQYF
TRBJ2-5,TRBV7-3,CASSLIGKRSQQETQYF
TRBJ2-7,TRBV7-2,CASEKGTHEQYF
TRBJ2-7,TRBV30,CAWSVTQGYEQYF
TRBJ1-1,TRBV29-1,CSVEEGGRTKAFF
.,TRBV4-2,CASSPRATGTWAHEQYF
TRBJ1-1,TRBV7-9,CASSEDKTEAFF
TRBJ2-1,TRBV3-1,CASRGLAGGSKQFF
TRBJ1-1,TRBV6-1,CASIRDRGNTEAFF
TRBJ1-1,TRBV6-2/TRBV6-3,CASSLAPIQGAAFF
TRBJ1-1,TRBV9,CASSVVGAATEAFF
TRBJ2-3,TRBV25-1,CASRPVETDTQYF
TRBJ2-7,TRBV3-1,CASSQDGERLSYEQYF
TRBJ2-2,TRBV15,CATSRDSDTRTGELFF
TRBJ2-7,TRBV7-8,CASSPSAGKFYEQYF
TRBJ1-1,TRBV12-3/TRBV12-4,CTSSLDGNTGAFF
TRBJ2-1,TRBV7-2,CASSKEAVGTSGYNEQFF
TRBJ2-3,TRBV3-1,CASSLGTLPPADAQYF
TRBJ1-2,TRBV12-3/TRBV12-4,CASRPTGVAGYTF
TRBJ1-2,TRBV3-1,CASSLSTGDYGYTF
TRBJ2-7,TRBV5-1,CASSPRQGVSSYEQYF